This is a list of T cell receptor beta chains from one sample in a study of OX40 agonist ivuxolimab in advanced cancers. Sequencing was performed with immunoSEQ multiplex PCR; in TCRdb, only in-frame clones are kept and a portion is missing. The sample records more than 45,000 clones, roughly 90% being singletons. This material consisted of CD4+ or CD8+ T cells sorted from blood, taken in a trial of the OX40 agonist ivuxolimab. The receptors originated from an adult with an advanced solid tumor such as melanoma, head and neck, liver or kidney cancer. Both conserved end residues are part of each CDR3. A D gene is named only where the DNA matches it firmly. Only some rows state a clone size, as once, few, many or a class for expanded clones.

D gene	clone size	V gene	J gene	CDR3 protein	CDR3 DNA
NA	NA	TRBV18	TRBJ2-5	CASSPSQETQYF	TGTGCCAGCTCACCCTCACAAGAGACCCAGTACTTC
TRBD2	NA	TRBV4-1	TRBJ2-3	CASSPTLAGGDTDTQYF	TGCGCCAGCAGCCCGACTCTAGCGGGAGGAGACACAGATACGCAGTATTTT
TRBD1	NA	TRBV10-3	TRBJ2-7	CAISEGTGRSYEQYF	TGTGCCATCAGTGAGGGGACAGGGCGCTCCTACGAGCAGTACTTC
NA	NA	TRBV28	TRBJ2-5	CASSPVPPTETQYF	TGTGCCAGCAGTCCCGTTCCACCGACAGAGACCCAGTACTTC
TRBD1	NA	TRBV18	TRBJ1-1	CASSPFGTGGNTEAFF	TGTGCCAGCTCACCTTTCGGGACAGGGGGGAACACTGAAGCTTTCTTT
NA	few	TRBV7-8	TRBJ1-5	CASSPLRQGGNQPQHF	TGTGCCAGCAGCCCCCTGCGGCAAGGTGGCAATCAGCCCCAGCATTTT
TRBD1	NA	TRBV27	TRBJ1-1	CASRDGQGFEAFF	TGTGCCAGCAGAGACGGACAGGGGTTTGAAGCTTTCTTT
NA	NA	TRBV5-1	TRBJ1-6	CASSLAAGSYNSPLHF	TGCGCCAGCAGCTTGGCGGCGGGCTCCTATAATTCACCCCTCCACTTT
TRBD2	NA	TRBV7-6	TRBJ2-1	CASSPIAGGEQFF	TGTGCCAGCAGCCCGATAGCGGGAGGCGAGCAGTTCTTC
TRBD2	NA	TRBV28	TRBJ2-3	CASSLGVAGVTDTQYF	TGTGCCAGCAGTTTAGGGGTAGCGGGAGTAACAGATACGCAGTATTTT
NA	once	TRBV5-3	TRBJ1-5	CARSLGGRNNQPQHF	TGTGCCAGAAGCTTGGGGGGACGGAACAATCAGCCCCAGCATTTT
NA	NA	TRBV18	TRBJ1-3	CASSLSRGFRSGNTIYF	TGTGCCAGCTCACTTTCCCGAGGATTCCGCTCTGGAAACACCATATATTTT
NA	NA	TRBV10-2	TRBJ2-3	CASREQGRADTQYF	TGCGCCAGCAGGGAGCAGGGGCGCGCAGATACGCAGTATTTT
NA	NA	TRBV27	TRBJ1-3	CASSPRFSGGGNTIYF	TGTGCCAGCAGTCCCAGGTTCTCTGGGGGTGGAAACACCATATATTTT
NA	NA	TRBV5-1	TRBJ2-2	CASSVEGNGELFF	TGCGCCAGCAGCGTTGAGGGTAACGGGGAGCTGTTTTTT
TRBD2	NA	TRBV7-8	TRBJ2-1	CASSFILGSGGRNNEQFF	TGTGCCAGCAGCTTCATACTCGGGTCTGGCGGGAGAAACAATGAGCAGTTCTTC
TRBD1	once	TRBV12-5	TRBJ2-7	CASGQNRDRVAYEQYF	TGTGCTAGTGGTCAAAACCGGGACAGGGTAGCCTACGAGCAGTACTTC
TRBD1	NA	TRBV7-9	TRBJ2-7	CASSLHRGDEQYF	TGTGCCAGCAGCTTGCACAGGGGGGACGAGCAGTACTTC
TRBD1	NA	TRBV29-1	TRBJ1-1	CSAKDRAVTTEAFF	TGCAGCGCCAAGGACAGGGCAGTCACCACTGAAGCTTTCTTT
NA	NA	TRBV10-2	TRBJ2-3	CASRLALRTDTQYF	TGCGCCAGCAGGCTAGCGCTACGCACAGATACGCAGTATTTT
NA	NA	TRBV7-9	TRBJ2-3	CASSYASSADTQYF	TGTGCCAGCAGCTATGCTTCTAGCGCAGATACGCAGTATTTT
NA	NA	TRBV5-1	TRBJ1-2	CASSPGQPNYGYTF	TGCGCCAGCAGCCCCGGACAGCCTAACTATGGCTACACCTTC
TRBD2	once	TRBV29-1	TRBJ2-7	CSGQGTSGKGEQYF	TGCAGCGGCCAAGGGACTAGCGGGAAGGGGGAGCAGTACTTC
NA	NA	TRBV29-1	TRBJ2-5	CSVGAYQETQYF	TGCAGCGTTGGGGCTTACCAAGAGACCCAGTACTTC
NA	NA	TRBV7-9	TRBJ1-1	CASSERHVAEAFF	TGTGCCAGCAGCGAGCGACACGTCGCTGAAGCTTTCTTT
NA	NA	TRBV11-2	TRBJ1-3	CASSLDMFSGNTIYF	TGTGCCAGCAGCTTAGATATGTTCTCTGGAAACACCATATATTTT
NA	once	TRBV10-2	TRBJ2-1	CASSESVQATNYNEQFF	TGCGCCAGCAGTGAGTCTGTCCAGGCGACGAACTACAATGAGCAGTTCTTC
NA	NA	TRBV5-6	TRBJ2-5	CASSLGSQETQYF	TGTGCCAGCAGCTTGGGGTCACAAGAGACCCAGTACTTC
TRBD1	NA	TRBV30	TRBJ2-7	CAWNEGAPAIYEQYF	TGTGCCTGGAATGAGGGGGCTCCGGCCATCTACGAGCAGTACTTC
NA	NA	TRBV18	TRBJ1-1	CASSPPYSGTEAFF	TGTGCCAGCTCACCACCATATTCCGGCACTGAAGCTTTCTTT
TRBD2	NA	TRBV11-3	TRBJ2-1	CASSFRLAGGLRYNEQFF	TGTGCCAGCAGCTTTCGACTAGCGGGAGGTTTACGCTACAATGAGCAGTTCTTC
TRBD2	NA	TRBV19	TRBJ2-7	CASSIGRAPYEQYF	TGTGCCAGTAGTATTGGGAGGGCCCCCTACGAGCAGTACTTC
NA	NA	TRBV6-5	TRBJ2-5	CASSYESQETQYF	TGTGCCAGCAGTTACGAGTCACAAGAGACCCAGTACTTC
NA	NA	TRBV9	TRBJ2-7	CASSVGGVPPGEQYF	TGTGCCAGCAGCGTAGGGGGGGTCCCCCCCGGCGAGCAGTACTTC
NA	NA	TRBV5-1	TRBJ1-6	CASSLEGGNSPLHF	TGCGCCAGCAGCTTGGAAGGGGGAAATTCACCCCTCCACTTT
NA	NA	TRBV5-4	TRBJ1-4	CASSLRQFQSNEKLFF	TGTGCCAGCAGCTTACGACAGTTTCAGTCGAATGAAAAACTGTTTTTT
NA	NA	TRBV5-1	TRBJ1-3	CASSLGLNGPTAGNTIYF	TGCGCCAGCAGCTTGGGATTAAACGGGCCGACGGCTGGAAACACCATATATTTT
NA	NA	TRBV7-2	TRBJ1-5	CASSTSYHRNQPQHF	TGTGCCAGCAGCACCAGTTATCACCGCAATCAGCCCCAGCATTTT
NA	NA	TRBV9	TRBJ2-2	CASSEYYTGELFF	TGTGCCAGCAGCGAATACTACACCGGGGAGCTGTTTTTT
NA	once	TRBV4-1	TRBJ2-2	CASSPYTGELFF	TGCGCCAGCAGCCCTTACACCGGGGAGCTGTTTTTT
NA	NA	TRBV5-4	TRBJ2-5	CASSLASSTQYF	TGTGCCAGCAGCTTGGCGTCATCGACCCAGTACTTC
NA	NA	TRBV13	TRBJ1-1	CASSLGGQGGTEAFF	TGTGCCAGCAGCTTAGGCGGGCAGGGAGGGACTGAAGCTTTCTTT
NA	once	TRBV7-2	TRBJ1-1	CASSLDLGRNTEAFF	TGTGCCAGCAGCCTGGACCTTGGTCGGAACACTGAAGCTTTCTTT
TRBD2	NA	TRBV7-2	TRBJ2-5	CASSLTSGYLKETQYF	TGTGCCAGCAGCTTAACTAGCGGGTATCTAAAAGAGACCCAGTACTTC
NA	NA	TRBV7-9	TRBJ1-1	CASTVKEVTEAFF	TGTGCCAGCACGGTGAAAGAGGTCACTGAAGCTTTCTTT
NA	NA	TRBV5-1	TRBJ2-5	CASSFGTYQETQYF	TGCGCCAGCAGCTTCGGGACATACCAAGAGACCCAGTACTTC
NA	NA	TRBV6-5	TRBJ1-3	CASSYSLHLSGNTIYF	TGTGCCAGCAGTTACTCTTTACACCTCTCTGGAAACACCATATATTTT
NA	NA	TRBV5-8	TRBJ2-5	CASSSGGQGGETQYF	TGTGCCAGCAGCTCTGGTGGGCAGGGGGGTGAGACCCAGTACTTC
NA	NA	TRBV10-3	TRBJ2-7	CAISAVSGGYEQYF	TGTGCCATCAGTGCTGTATCCGGGGGTTACGAGCAGTACTTC
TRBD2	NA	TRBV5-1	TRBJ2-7	CASSYGLETLKSYEQYF	TGCGCCAGCAGCTACGGACTAGAGACCTTAAAATCCTACGAGCAGTACTTC